This is a list of T cell receptor beta chains from one sample in a study of cytomegalovirus exposure and HLA in healthy donors. Assay used: immunoSEQ multiplex PCR; TCRdb lists only in-frame clones, some missing. The data hold 100,000 to 150,000 clones, with 60% to 85% observed a single time. Sequencing was done on a sample of PBMCs. Receptors originate from a man younger than 45 in good health and CMV-seronegative. Each CDR3 is given with its conserved first and last residue. The D gene is left open where the match is weak. Size is omitted from some rows. Given values are once, few, many or a class for expanded clones.

j_gene	d_gene	abundance	v_gene	CDR3aa	CDR3nt
TRBJ1-1	.	.	TRBV28	CASSLEQGAFF	TGTGCCAGCAGTTTGGAGCAGGGAGCTTTCTTT
TRBJ1-1	.	.	TRBV5-1	CASSLAEGGSTEAFF	TGCGCCAGCAGCTTGGCCGAAGGAGGGAGCACTGAAGCTTTCTTT
TRBJ2-7	.	.	TRBV19	CASSTRGAEQYF	TGTGCCAGTTCTACTCGGGGGGCCGAGCAGTACTTC
TRBJ2-1	TRBD2	once	TRBV5-8	CASSPLTSGSWYNEQFF	TGTGCCAGCAGCCCCTTAACTAGCGGGAGTTGGTACAATGAGCAGTTCTTC
TRBJ1-1	TRBD1	.	TRBV9	CASSVVAGGEFIF	TGTGCCAGCAGCGTAGTGGCAGGGGGCGAATTCATTTTT
TRBJ2-2	.	.	TRBV5-1	CASSLAALATGELFF	TGCGCCAGCAGCTTGGCCGCTCTAGCAACCGGGGAGCTGTTTTTT
TRBJ2-3	.	.	TRBV14	CASSQDYAGAGVADTQYF	TGTGCCAGCAGCCAAGATTACGCGGGGGCAGGAGTGGCAGATACGCAGTATTTT
TRBJ1-1	.	.	TRBV30	CAWSVPGMNTEAFF	TGTGCCTGGAGTGTACCGGGGATGAACACTGAAGCTTTCTTT
TRBJ1-1	TRBD1	.	TRBV29-1	CGVVTGGTEAFF	TGCGGCGTTGTCACAGGGGGGACTGAAGCTTTCTTT
TRBJ2-5	TRBD2	.	TRBV7-9	CASSFGRGLAAYLSETQYF	TGTGCCAGCAGCTTCGGACGGGGACTAGCGGCCTACCTTTCCGAGACCCAGTACTTC
TRBJ1-1	TRBD1	.	TRBV7-2	CASSSDRDTEAFF	TGTGCCAGCAGCTCCGACAGGGACACTGAAGCTTTCTTT
TRBJ1-1	.	.	TRBV6-5	CASSYQGWTEAFF	TGTGCCAGCAGTTATCAGGGGTGGACTGAAGCTTTCTTT
TRBJ1-6	.	.	TRBV6-4	CASSDSTASRSLHF	TGTGCCAGCAGTGACTCGACAGCGAGTAGATCCCTCCACTTT
TRBJ2-1	TRBD1	few	TRBV19	CASNRGQGASEQFF	TGTGCCAGTAATAGGGGACAGGGGGCTTCGGAGCAGTTCTTC
TRBJ2-5	TRBD1	.	TRBV19	CASSKLTGTETQYF	TGTGCCAGTAGTAAGTTGACAGGGACAGAGACCCAGTACTTC
TRBJ2-2	.	.	TRBV13	CASSASWPLKWNTGELFF	TGTGCCAGCAGCGCAAGTTGGCCTCTTAAATGGAACACCGGGGAGCTGTTTTTT
TRBJ2-1	.	.	TRBV27	CASGLIRDEQFF	TGTGCCAGCGGACTAATTCGGGATGAGCAGTTCTTC
TRBJ2-7	TRBD2	.	TRBV2	CASSEGTSGAYEQYF	TGTGCCAGCAGTGAAGGGACTAGCGGTGCCTACGAGCAGTACTTC
TRBJ1-5	.	.	TRBV6-1	CASSEGLQSNQPQHF	TGTGCCAGCAGTGAAGGGCTTCAGAGCAATCAGCCCCAGCATTTT
TRBJ2-7	.	.	TRBV6-1	CASSLVSLYEQYF	TGTGCCAGCAGTCTAGTTTCCCTCTACGAGCAGTACTTC
TRBJ1-1	TRBD1	few	TRBV5-1	CASSLEGQGYTEAFF	TGCGCCAGCAGCTTGGAGGGACAGGGTTACACTGAAGCTTTCTTT
TRBJ1-3	.	.	TRBV30	CAWQGFSGNTIYF	TGTGCCTGGCAGGGCTTCTCTGGAAACACCATATATTTT
TRBJ2-7	.	once	TRBV29-1	CSVEGLRRGSEQYF	TGCAGCGTTGAGGGCCTAAGAAGGGGAAGCGAGCAGTACTTC
TRBJ2-1	TRBD2	.	TRBV27	CASSPSPRIAGGHNEQFF	TGTGCCAGCAGTCCCTCCCCGAGAATAGCGGGAGGTCACAATGAGCAGTTCTTC
TRBJ2-7	.	once	TRBV6-1	CASSFTYEQYF	TGTGCCAGCAGTTTCACCTACGAGCAGTACTTC
TRBJ2-1	TRBD1	.	TRBV28	CAIWDRGHEQFF	TGTGCCATCTGGGACAGGGGGCATGAGCAGTTCTTC
TRBJ1-5	TRBD1	few	TRBV19	CASSIRDRGRDQPQHF	TGTGCCAGTAGTATCAGGGACAGGGGGCGCGATCAGCCCCAGCATTTT
TRBJ1-5	.	few	TRBV23-1	CARQVRTFDRRGQPQHF	TGCGCCAGACAAGTGCGGACATTCGACCGAAGGGGCCAGCCCCAGCATTTT
TRBJ1-1	.	.	TRBV5-4	CASSLRQGNTEAFF	TGTGCCAGCAGCTTGAGGCAGGGCAACACTGAAGCTTTCTTT
TRBJ2-5	TRBD1	.	TRBV10-1	CASSESATGGETQYF	TGCGCCAGCAGTGAGTCTGCGACAGGGGGTGAGACCCAGTACTTC
TRBJ1-2	.	.	TRBV29-1	CSVERGNYGYTF	TGCAGCGTTGAACGGGGGAACTATGGCTACACCTTC
TRBJ2-7	TRBD1	.	TRBV4-3	CASSQDPTGGNEQYF	TGCGCCAGCAGCCAAGATCCGACAGGGGGAAACGAGCAGTACTTC